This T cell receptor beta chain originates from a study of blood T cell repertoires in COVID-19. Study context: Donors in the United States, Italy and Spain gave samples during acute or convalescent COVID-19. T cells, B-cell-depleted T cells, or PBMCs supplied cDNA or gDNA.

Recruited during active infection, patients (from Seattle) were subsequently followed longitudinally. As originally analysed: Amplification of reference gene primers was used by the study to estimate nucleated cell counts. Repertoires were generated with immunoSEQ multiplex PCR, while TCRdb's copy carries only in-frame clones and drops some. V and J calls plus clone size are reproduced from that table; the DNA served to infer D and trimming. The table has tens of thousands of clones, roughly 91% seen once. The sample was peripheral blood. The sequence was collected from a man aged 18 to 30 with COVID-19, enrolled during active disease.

The CDR3 is CASSAKTGNSQETQYF. The CDR3 region has the DNA TGTGCCAGCAGTGCAAAGACAGGGAATTCCCAAGAGACCCAGTACTTC. This chain joins TRBV6-1 and TRBJ2-5; 7 bases are shared with TRBD1. CDR1 and CDR2 (germline): MNHNS, SASEGT. Trimming at V came to 4 bases and at J to 1 base, leaving 9 bases not matched to a gene. This CDR3 spans 16 amino acids.